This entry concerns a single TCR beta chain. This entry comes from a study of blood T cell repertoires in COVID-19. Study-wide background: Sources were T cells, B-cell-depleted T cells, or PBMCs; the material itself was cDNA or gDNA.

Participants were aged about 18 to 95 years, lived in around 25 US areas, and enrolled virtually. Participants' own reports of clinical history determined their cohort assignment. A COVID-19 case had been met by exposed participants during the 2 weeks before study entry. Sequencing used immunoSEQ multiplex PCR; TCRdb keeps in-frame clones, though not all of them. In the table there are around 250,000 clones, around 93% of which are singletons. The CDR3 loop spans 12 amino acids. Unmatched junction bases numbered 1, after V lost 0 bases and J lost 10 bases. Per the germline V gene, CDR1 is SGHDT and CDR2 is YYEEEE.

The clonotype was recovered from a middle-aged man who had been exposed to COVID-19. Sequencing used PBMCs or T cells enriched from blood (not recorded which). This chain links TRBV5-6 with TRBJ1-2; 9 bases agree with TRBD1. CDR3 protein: CASSLGTGDYTF. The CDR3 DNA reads TGTGCCAGCAGCTTGGGGACAGGGGACTACACCTTC.